These 25 T cell receptor beta chains originate from one sample sequenced in a study of identical twins. A single record per CDR3 protein comes from TCRdb applying MiXCR to the 5' RACE reads. The data show around 690,000 distinct CDR3 sequences, with about 20% seen just once and about 4.3% held by the top ten. These data were likewise used in another study, on T cells expressing NK-cell markers.

The sample taken for sequencing was PBMCs. The source is a young woman in good health.

This clonotype has a handful of counts. The chain has TRBV29-1 and TRBJ2-1; maybe TRBD1 (6 bases). The CDR3 covers 13 residues. V dropped 7 bases and J dropped 6 bases, with 16 bases sitting between them. CDR1 is SQVTM and CDR2 is ANQGSEA in the germline V gene. The CDR3 DNA reads as TGCAGCGCTCACAGGGTGCGCGGCAATGAGCAGTTCTTC. It codes for CSAHRVRGNEQFF.

The chain employs TRBV4-3 and TRBJ2-3; no clear D. The germline V gene encodes CDR1 LGHNA and CDR2 YSLEER. This CDR3 has 15 residues. Trimming shortened V by 1 base and J by 6 bases, and 14 bases separated the two germline ends. The chain's CDR3 is CASSQVYAPPDTQYF. Written as DNA, the CDR3 is TGCGCCAGCAGCCAAGTTTACGCTCCTCCCGATACGCAGTATTTT.

This clonotype has a handful of counts. The chain recombines TRBV12-3 or TRBV12-4 with TRBJ1-2; 7 bases match TRBD1. The CDR3 consists of 15 residues. Germline trimming cut 1 base from V and 6 bases from J; bases unmatched to any gene: 8. CDR3 nucleotide sequence: TGTGCCAGCAGTTTAGGACAGGGTGATGGGAATGGCTACACCTTC. This sequence encodes CASSLGQGDGNGYTF.

The rearrangement links TRBV6-1 to TRBJ1-2; a possible D gene is TRBD1 (5 bases). CDR1 is MNHNS and CDR2 is SASEGT in the germline V gene. The length of the CDR3 is 13 residues. V lost 6 bases, J lost 5 bases, and 13 bases lay in between. In DNA form, the CDR3 reads TGTGCCAGCAGACGACAGCTCGGGTATGGCTACACCTTC. Amino acid sequence: CASRRQLGYGYTF.

The chain combines TRBV3-1 with TRBJ2-7; no clear D. CDR1 LGHDT and CDR2 YNNKEL come from the germline V gene (reference sequence). The CDR3 covers 12 residues. The V gene lost 2 bases and the J gene lost 3 bases, with 5 bases spanning the gap. DNA for the CDR3: TGTGCCAGCAGCCAAAAAAGCTACGAGCAGTACTTC. It yields the protein CASSQKSYEQYF.

The table lists this clonotype with many counts. The chain recombines TRBV5-1 with TRBJ2-7; possible D gene TRBD1, 6 bases. The CDR3 loop spans 16 amino acids. Trimming removed 2 bases at V and 2 bases at J, with 17 bases between. Germline-derived CDR1 and CDR2 are SGHRS and YFSETQ. In DNA, the CDR3 is TGCGCCAGCAGCTTTTCCACCGGACAGCGAACCTACGAGCAGTACTTC. Amino acids: CASSFSTGQRTYEQYF.

This clonotype was seen a handful of times. The chain is built from TRBV7-9 and TRBJ2-5; TRBD2 might be the D (6 bases). The CDR3 sequence is 16 residues long. Germline values: CDR1 SEHNR, CDR2 FQNEAQ (reference sequence). V was shortened by 2 bases and J by 5 bases, with 18 bases between the two germline ends. Here the CDR3 DNA reads TGTGCCAGCAGCTTAATAGCGGCCTTCGAACAGGAGACCCAGTACTTC. Translating it yields CASSLIAAFEQETQYF. The whole variable domain, remainder taken from reference TRBV7-9 and TRBJ2-5, is DTGVSQNPRHKITKRGQNVTFRCDPISEHNRLYWYRQTLGQGPEFLTYFQNEAQLEKSRLLSDRFSAERPKGSFSTLEIQRTEQGDSAMYLCASSLIAAFEQETQYFGPGTRLLVL.

This rearrangement joins TRBV20-1 to TRBJ2-5; 7 nucleotides align to TRBD2. The CDR3 runs to 13 residues. The V segment lost 6 bases and the J segment 3 bases; nucleotides outside the gene matches: 7. The germline V gene has CDR1 DFQATT and CDR2 SNEGSKA (reference sequence). The CDR3 loop is CSASTSREETQYF. The CDR3 bases are TGCAGTGCGTCGACTAGCCGAGAAGAGACCCAGTACTTC.

The V gene is TRBV6-1, the J gene TRBJ2-3; TRBD2 agrees at 8 bases. This CDR3 spans 18 amino acids. With V trimmed by 5 bases and J by 5 bases, 18 bases remained unmatched. Per germline, CDR1 MNHNS and CDR2 SASEGT. The CDR3 DNA is TGTGCCAGCAGTCGACCCCGAGAGAGAGCGGGAGAAATAGATACGCAGTATTTT. Translated, it gives CASSRPRERAGEIDTQYF.

The rearrangement joins TRBV3-1 to TRBJ2-5, with 8 positions matching TRBD2. This CDR3 has 17 residues. The V gene end was trimmed by 1 base and the J gene end by 4 bases; junction bases not matched to a gene: 11. Germline V gene data show CDR1 as LGHDT and CDR2 as YNNKEL (reference sequence). CDR3: CASSQGYGTSRRETQYF. The CDR3 DNA sequence: TGTGCCAGCAGCCAAGGTTACGGGACTAGTAGGCGAGAGACCCAGTACTTC.

In this sample, this clonotype turned up a few times. The J gene is TRBJ2-1, the V gene TRBV27; TRBD2 matches at 10 bases. Germline CDR1 and CDR2: MNHEY and SMNVEV (reference sequence). This CDR3 contains 14 residues. V lost 6 bases and J lost 12; bases outside the gene matches: 11. The DNA for the CDR3 is TGTGCCAGCAGCCTAGCGGGGGCGAGAGGGGGGCAGTTCTTC. Protein: CASSLAGARGGQFF.

V is TRBV6-5 and J is TRBJ2-7; unclear D gene. The CDR3 is 13 residues long. The germline V and J ends were trimmed by 0 bases and 4 bases, with 7 bases remaining between them. Germline loops: CDR1 MNHEY, CDR2 SVGAGI. CDR3 loop: CASSYSIRYEQYF. DNA of the CDR3: TGTGCCAGCAGTTACTCGATCCGGTACGAGCAGTACTTC.

The genes are TRBV20-1 and TRBJ1-2; 8 bases map to TRBD1. Germline V gives CDR1 DFQATT, CDR2 SNEGSKA (reference sequence). This CDR3 is built from 13 residues. V was clipped by 7 bases and J by 2 bases; unmatched bases: 6. In DNA form, the CDR3 reads TGCAGTGGTGCGGGACAGGAGAACTATGGCTACACCTTC. Protein product: CSGAGQENYGYTF.

The rearrangement joins TRBV20-1 to TRBJ2-5; maybe TRBD2 (5 bases). Germline V gives CDR1 DFQATT, CDR2 SNEGSKA (reference sequence). V was cut by 1 base and J by 4 bases, with 10 bases left in between. This CDR3 contains 13 residues. CDR3 DNA: TGCAGTGCTAGAGTGAGGGTTTTAGAGACCCAGTACTTC. Translated: CSARVRVLETQYF.

This chain uses TRBV5-1 with TRBJ2-1; 13 bases match TRBD2. CDR1 and CDR2 from the germline V gene are SGHRS and YFSETQ. The CDR3 runs 16 residues. After removal of 4 bases from V and 5 bases from J, the junction contained 6 bases not matched to a gene. CDR3 nucleotides: TGCGCCAGCAGCGTCTCCGGGACTAGCGGGGACAATGAGCAGTTCTTC. Protein sequence: CASSVSGTSGDNEQFF.

The J gene is TRBJ1-5, the V gene TRBV3-1; unclear D gene. This CDR3 region has 13 residues. The V end was cut by 4 bases, the J end by 6 bases, with 10 bases between. From germline, CDR1 is LGHDT and CDR2 YNNKEL (reference sequence). The CDR3 nucleotides read TGTGCCAGCAGCCCGACCCGGGGTCAGCCCCAGCATTTT. Amino acid sequence: CASSPTRGQPQHF.

This clonotype was detected only a few times. The V and J genes are TRBV6-2 or TRBV6-3 and TRBJ2-7; 11 bases agree with TRBD2. This CDR3 contains 16 residues. With 6 bases clipped from V and 4 bases from J, the junction kept 11 bases outside the gene matches. The germline V gene has CDR1 MNHEY and CDR2 SVGEGT. The DNA for the CDR3 is TGTGCCAGCAGCCAACCAACTAGCGGGGGCGTTTACGAGCAGTACTTC. Amino acid sequence: CASSQPTSGGVYEQYF.

This clonotype has a handful of counts. CDR3 amino acids: CATSAPSPGSGAYEQYF. The DNA of the CDR3 is TGTGCCACCAGTGCCCCCAGCCCGGGATCGGGAGCCTACGAGCAGTACTTC. The V and J genes are TRBV24-1 and TRBJ2-7, with a weak D call TRBD2 (6 bases). With 5 bases removed from V and 2 bases from J, the gap between germline ends came to 21 bases. Germline V gene sequence: CDR1 KGHDR, CDR2 SFDVKD. CDR3 length equals 17 residues.

The chain links TRBV10-3 to TRBJ2-2; TRBD2 aligns across 9 bases. Germline CDR1 ENHRY, CDR2 SYGVKD. The CDR3 sequence is 14 residues long. The trim removed 7 bases at V and 7 bases at J, leaving 7 bases unmatched. The DNA for the CDR3 is TGTGCCATCAACATAGCGGGAGTCGGCGGGGAGCTGTTTTTT. Amino acid sequence: CAINIAGVGGELFF.

This clonotype showed up many times. The chain recombines TRBV12-3 or TRBV12-4 with TRBJ1-2; the match to TRBD1 covers 9 bases. V was clipped by 7 bases and J by 4 bases; unmatched bases: 7. The CDR3 is made up of 14 amino acids. Here the CDR3 reads CASTLTGGVYGYTF. CDR3 sequence (DNA): TGTGCCAGCACCTTGACAGGGGGTGTCTATGGCTACACCTTC.

This clonotype has only a few counts. This chain uses TRBV12-3 or TRBV12-4 with TRBJ2-7; TRBD1 agrees at 11 bases. This CDR3 contains 14 residues. Unmatched junction bases numbered 4, after V lost 3 bases and J lost 6 bases. The CDR3 region is CASSLGTGGVEQYF. DNA of the CDR3: TGTGCCAGCAGTTTGGGGACAGGGGGTGTCGAGCAGTACTTC.

Many counts were recorded for this clonotype. The chain couples TRBV6-1 to TRBJ1-2, with TRBD1 identical over 7 bases. The germline V gene has CDR1 MNHNS and CDR2 SASEGT. CDR3 length: 13 residues. Germline trimming cut 5 bases from V and 7 bases from J; bases unmatched to any gene: 7. CDR3 nucleotide sequence: TGTGCCAGCAGTCTGGACAGGATTTCTGGCTACACCTTC. Protein sequence: CASSLDRISGYTF.

This clonotype was recorded at least ten times. This chain uses TRBV5-5 with TRBJ2-3; 8 bases are shared with TRBD2. This CDR3 contains 16 residues. Germline loops: CDR1 SGHKS, CDR2 YYEKEE (reference sequence). After removal of 4 bases from V and 3 bases from J, the junction contained 10 bases not matched to a gene. CDR3 residues: CASSPSPGGPTDTQYF. In DNA, the CDR3 is TGTGCCAGCAGCCCCTCGCCGGGAGGGCCGACAGATACGCAGTATTTT.

V usage is TRBV7-9 and J usage is TRBJ2-7; D call uncertain. CDR1 is SEHNR and CDR2 is FQNEAQ in the germline V gene (reference sequence). V was cut by 0 bases and J by 5 bases, with 14 bases left in between. The CDR3 is 15 residues long. The CDR3 bases are TGTGCCAGCAGCTTAGCGGCGGACGGTGGGCACGAGCAGTACTTC. It yields the protein CASSLAADGGHEQYF.

The rearrangement uses TRBV7-2 and TRBJ1-1, with TRBD1 identical over 7 bases. J gave up 11 bases and V 5 bases, and 5 bases lay outside the gene matches. This CDR3 is built from 11 residues. Germline CDR1 and CDR2: SGHTA and FQGNSA. The CDR3 spells CASSETGYAFF. For the CDR3, the DNA is TGTGCCAGCAGCGAGACAGGGTATGCTTTCTTT. The whole variable domain, remainder taken from reference TRBV7-2 and TRBJ1-1, is GAGVSQSPSNKVTEKGKDVELRCDPISGHTALYWYRQSLGQGLEFLIYFQGNSAPDKSGLPSDRFSAERTGGSVSTLTIQRTQQEDSAVYLCASSETGYAFFGQGTRLTVV.